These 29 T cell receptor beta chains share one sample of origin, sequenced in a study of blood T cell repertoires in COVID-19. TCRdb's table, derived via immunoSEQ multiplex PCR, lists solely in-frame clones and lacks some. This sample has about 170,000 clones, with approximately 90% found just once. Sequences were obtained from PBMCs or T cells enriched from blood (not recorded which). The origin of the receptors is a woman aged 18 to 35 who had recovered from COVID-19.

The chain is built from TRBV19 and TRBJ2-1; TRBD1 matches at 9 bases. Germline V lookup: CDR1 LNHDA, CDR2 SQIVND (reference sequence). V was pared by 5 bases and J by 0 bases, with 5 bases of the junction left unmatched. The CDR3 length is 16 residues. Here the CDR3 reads CASSLRQGGSYNEQFF. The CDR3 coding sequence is TGTGCCAGTAGTCTGCGACAGGGGGGCTCCTACAATGAGCAGTTCTTC.

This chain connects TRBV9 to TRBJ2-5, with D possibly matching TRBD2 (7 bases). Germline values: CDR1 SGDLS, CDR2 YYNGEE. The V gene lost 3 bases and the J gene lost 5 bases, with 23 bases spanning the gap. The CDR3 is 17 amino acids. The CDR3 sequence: CASSGGTLATLGETQYF. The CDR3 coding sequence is TGTGCCAGCAGCGGAGGGACACTAGCGACCTTGGGGGAGACCCAGTACTTC.

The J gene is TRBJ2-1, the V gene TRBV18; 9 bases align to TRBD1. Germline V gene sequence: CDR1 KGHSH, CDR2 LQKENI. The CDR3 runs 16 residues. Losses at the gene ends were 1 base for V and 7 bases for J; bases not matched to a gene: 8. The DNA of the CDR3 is TGTGCCAGCTCACCACAAGGACAGGGGAATCGGAATGAGCAGTTCTTC. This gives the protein CASSPQGQGNRNEQFF.

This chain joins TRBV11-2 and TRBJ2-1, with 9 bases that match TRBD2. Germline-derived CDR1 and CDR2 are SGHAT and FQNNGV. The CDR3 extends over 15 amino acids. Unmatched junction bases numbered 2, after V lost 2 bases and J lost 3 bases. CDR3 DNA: TGTGCCAGCAGCTTATCTAGCGGGGACTACAATGAGCAGTTCTTC. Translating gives CASSLSSGDYNEQFF.

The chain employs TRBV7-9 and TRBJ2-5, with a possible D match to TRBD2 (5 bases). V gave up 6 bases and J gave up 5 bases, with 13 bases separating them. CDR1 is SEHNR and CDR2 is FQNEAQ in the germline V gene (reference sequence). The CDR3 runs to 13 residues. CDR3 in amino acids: CASRPRGLETQYF. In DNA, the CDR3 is TGTGCCAGCAGACCCCGGGGTTTGGAGACCCAGTACTTC.

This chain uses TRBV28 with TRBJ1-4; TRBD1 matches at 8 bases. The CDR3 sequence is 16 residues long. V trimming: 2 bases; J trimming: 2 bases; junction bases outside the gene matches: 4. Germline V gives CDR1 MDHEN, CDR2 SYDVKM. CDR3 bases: TGTGCCAGCAGTTTAACGGGACAGGATACTAATGAAAAACTGTTTTTT. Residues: CASSLTGQDTNEKLFF. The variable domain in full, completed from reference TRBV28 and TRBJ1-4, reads DVKVTQSSRYLVKRTGEKVFLECVQDMDHENMFWYRQDPGLGLRLIYFSYDVKMKEKGDIPEGYSVSREKKERFSLILESASTNQTSMYLCASSLTGQDTNEKLFFGSGTQLSVL.

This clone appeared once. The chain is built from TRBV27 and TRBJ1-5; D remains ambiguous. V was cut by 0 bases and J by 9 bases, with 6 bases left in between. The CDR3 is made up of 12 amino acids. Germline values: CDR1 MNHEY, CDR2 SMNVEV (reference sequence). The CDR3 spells CASSLSSGPQHF. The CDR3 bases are TGTGCCAGCAGTTTATCTTCCGGGCCCCAGCATTTT.

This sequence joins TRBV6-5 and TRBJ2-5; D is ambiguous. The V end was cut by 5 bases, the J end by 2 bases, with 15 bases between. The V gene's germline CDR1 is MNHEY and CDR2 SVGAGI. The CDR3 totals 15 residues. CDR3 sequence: CASSPLPARQETQYF. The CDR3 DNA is TGTGCCAGCAGTCCTCTCCCCGCCAGGCAAGAGACCCAGTACTTC.

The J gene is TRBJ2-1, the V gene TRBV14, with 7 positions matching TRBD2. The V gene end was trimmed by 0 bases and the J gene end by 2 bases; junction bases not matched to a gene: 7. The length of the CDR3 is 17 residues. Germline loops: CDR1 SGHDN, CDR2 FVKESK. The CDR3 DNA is TGTGCCAGCAGCCAAGAGGGGAGGCTAGCGGCCTACAATGAGCAGTTCTTC. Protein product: CASSQEGRLAAYNEQFF.

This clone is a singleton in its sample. The chain's CDR3 is CASSVDGNTGELFF. The DNA of the CDR3 is TGTGCCAGCAGCGTAGACGGGAACACCGGGGAGCTGTTTTTT. The rearrangement uses TRBV9 and TRBJ2-2; D remains unclear. The ends were cut back, 0 bases at V and 1 base at J, with 4 bases in the middle. This CDR3 region has 14 residues. Germline V lookup: CDR1 SGDLS, CDR2 YYNGEE.

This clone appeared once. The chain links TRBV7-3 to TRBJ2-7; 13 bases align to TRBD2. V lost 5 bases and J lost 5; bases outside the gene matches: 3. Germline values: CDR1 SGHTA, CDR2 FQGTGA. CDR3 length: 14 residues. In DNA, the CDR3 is TGTGCCAGCAGCCCGGGACTAGCGGGACACGAGCAGTACTTC. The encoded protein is CASSPGLAGHEQYF.

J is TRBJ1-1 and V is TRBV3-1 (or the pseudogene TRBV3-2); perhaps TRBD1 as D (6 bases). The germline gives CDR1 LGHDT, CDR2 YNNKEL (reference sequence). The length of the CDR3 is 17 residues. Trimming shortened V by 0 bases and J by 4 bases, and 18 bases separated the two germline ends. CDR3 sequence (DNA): TGTGCCAGCAGCCAAGATATTACAGGGCTCTGGGGCACTGAAGCTTTCTTT. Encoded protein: CASSQDITGLWGTEAFF.

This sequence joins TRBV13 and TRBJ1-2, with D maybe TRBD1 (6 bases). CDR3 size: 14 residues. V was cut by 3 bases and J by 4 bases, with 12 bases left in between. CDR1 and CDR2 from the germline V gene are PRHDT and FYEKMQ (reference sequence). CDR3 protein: CASSLYRDRYGYTF. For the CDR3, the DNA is TGTGCCAGCAGCTTGTACAGGGACCGCTATGGCTACACCTTC.

In nucleotides, the CDR3 is TGTGCCAGCAGCTCGCGGACTAGGTATGAGCAGTTCTTC. This gives the protein CASSSRTRYEQFF. The rearrangement links TRBV7-2 to TRBJ2-1; 7 nucleotides line up with TRBD2. Per germline, CDR1 SGHTA and CDR2 FQGNSA. This CDR3 spans 13 amino acids. V was pared by 4 bases and J by 8 bases, with 5 bases of the junction left unmatched.

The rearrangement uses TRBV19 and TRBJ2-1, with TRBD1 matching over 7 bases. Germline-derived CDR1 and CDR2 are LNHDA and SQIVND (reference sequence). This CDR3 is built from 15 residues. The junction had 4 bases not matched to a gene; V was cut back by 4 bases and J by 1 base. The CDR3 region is CASSSSGGSYNEQFF. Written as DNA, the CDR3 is TGTGCCAGTAGTAGTTCAGGGGGTTCCTACAATGAGCAGTTCTTC. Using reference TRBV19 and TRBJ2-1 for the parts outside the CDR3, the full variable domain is DGGITQSPKYLFRKEGQNVTLSCEQNLNHDAMYWYRQDPGQGLRLIYYSQIVNDFQKGDIAEGYSVSREKKESFPLTVTSAQKNPTAFYLCASSSSGGSYNEQFFGPGTRLTVL.

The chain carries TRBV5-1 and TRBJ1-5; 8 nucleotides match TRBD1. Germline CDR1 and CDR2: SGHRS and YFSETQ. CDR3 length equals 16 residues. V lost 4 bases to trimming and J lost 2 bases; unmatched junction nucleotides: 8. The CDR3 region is CASSRGQGGGNQPQHF. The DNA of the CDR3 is TGCGCCAGCAGCCGTGGACAGGGAGGCGGCAATCAGCCCCAGCATTTT.

In DNA, the CDR3 is TGTGCCAGCAGCCTCCAGCGGAGCTCCTACAATGAGCAGTTCTTC. It translates to CASSLQRSSYNEQFF. The V call is TRBV5-6, the J call TRBJ2-1; D is perhaps TRBD2 (5 bases). This CDR3 contains 15 residues. Germline V lookup: CDR1 SGHDT, CDR2 YYEEEE. V lost 4 bases to trimming and J lost 0 bases, with 11 bases between them.

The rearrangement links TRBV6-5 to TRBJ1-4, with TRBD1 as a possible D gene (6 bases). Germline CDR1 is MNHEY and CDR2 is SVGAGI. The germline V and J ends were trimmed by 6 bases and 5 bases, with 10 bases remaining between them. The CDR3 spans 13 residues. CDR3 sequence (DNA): TGTGCCAGCAGCTGGACAGAGAATGAAAAACTGTTTTTT. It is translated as CASSWTENEKLFF.

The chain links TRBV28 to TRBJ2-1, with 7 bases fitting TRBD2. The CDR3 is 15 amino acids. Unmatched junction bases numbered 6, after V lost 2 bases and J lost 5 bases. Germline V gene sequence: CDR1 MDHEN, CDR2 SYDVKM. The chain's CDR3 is CASSLLLAVNNEQFF. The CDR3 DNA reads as TGTGCCAGCAGTTTACTCCTAGCGGTGAACAATGAGCAGTTCTTC.

CDR3 protein: CASSLGGPGEQYF. DNA for the CDR3: TGTGCCAGCAGTCTAGGAGGGCCGGGAGAGCAGTACTTC. The V gene is TRBV25-1, the J gene TRBJ2-7, with a possible D match to TRBD2 (6 bases). Germline-derived CDR1 and CDR2 are MGHDK and SYGVNS. Trimming left V 5 bases short and J 7 bases short, with 15 bases between. This CDR3 has 13 amino acids.

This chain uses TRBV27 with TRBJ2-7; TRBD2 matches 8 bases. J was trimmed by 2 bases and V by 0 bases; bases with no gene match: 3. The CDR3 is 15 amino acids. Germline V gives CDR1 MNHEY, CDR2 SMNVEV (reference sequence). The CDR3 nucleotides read TGTGCCAGCAGTTTATCTCTAGCGGGTGCCTACGAGCAGTACTTC. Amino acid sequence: CASSLSLAGAYEQYF.

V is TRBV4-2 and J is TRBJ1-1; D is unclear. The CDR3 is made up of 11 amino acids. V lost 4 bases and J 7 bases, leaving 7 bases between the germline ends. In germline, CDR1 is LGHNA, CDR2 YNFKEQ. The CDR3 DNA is TGTGCCAGCAGCCTCCGGGATGAAGCTTTCTTT. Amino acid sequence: CASSLRDEAFF.

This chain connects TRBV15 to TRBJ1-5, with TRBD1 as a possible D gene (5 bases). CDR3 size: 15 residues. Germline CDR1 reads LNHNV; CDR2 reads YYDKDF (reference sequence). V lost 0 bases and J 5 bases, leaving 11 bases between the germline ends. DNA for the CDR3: TGTGCCACCAGCAGAGAGCGGACACCAGATCAGCCCCAGCATTTT. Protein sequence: CATSRERTPDQPQHF.

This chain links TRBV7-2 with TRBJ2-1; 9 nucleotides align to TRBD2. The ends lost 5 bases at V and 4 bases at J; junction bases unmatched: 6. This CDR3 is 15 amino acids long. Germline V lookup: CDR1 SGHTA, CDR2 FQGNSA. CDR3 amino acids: CASSISGRAYNEQFF. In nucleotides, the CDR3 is TGTGCCAGCAGCATTAGCGGGAGAGCTTACAATGAGCAGTTCTTC.

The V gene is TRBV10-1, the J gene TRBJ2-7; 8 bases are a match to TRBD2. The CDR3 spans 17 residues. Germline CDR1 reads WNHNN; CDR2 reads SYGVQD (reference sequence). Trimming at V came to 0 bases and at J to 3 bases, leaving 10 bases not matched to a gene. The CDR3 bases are TGCGCCAGCAGTGAGTCTGGTGGAACTAGCGGATTCTACGAGCAGTACTTC. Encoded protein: CASSESGGTSGFYEQYF.

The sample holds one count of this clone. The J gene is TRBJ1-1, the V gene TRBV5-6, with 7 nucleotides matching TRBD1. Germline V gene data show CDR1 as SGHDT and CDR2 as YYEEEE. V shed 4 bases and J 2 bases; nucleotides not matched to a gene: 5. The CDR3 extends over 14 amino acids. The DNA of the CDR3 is TGTGCCAGCAGCCGGAGGACAGGAAACACTGAAGCTTTCTTT. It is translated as CASSRRTGNTEAFF.

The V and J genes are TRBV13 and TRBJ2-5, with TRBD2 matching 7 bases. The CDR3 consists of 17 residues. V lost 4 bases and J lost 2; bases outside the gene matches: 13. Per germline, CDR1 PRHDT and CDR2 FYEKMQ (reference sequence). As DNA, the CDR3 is TGTGCCAGCAGCTGGGGACTAAACACTGGAAGACAAGAGACCCAGTACTTC. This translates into CASSWGLNTGRQETQYF.

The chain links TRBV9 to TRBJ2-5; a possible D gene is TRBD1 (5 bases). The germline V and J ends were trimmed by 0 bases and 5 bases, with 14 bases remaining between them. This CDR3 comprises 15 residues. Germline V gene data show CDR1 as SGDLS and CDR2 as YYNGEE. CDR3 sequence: CASSVATGMGETQYF. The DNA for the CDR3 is TGTGCCAGCAGCGTAGCCACAGGAATGGGGGAGACCCAGTACTTC.

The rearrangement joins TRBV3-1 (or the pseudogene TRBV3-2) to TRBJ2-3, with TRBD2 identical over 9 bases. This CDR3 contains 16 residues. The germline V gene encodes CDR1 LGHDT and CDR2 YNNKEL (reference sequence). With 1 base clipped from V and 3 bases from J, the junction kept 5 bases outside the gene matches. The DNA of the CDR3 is TGTGCCAGCAGCCAAGCTCAGCTAGCGGGAACAGATACGCAGTATTTT. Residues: CASSQAQLAGTDTQYF.